A selection of T cell receptor beta chains follows, all from one sample in a study of T cells after yellow fever vaccination. TCRdb re-called the 5' RACE reads with MiXCR, one entry per CDR3 protein. Of roughly 94,000 distinct CDR3 sequences listed, 8% to 10% are singletons. The source was CD8+ T cells not binding an NS4B(214-222) dextramer, sorted from PBMCs, collected less than 16 days after the first yellow fever vaccination. These receptors were taken from a man aged 18-30 years who received the YFV17D yellow fever vaccine. Each CDR3 is given without its conserved first and last residue.

j_gene: TRBJ1-1; v_gene: TRBV12-3/TRBV12-4; CDR3aa: ASSPTGDDTEAF
j_gene: TRBJ2-7; v_gene: TRBV20-1; CDR3aa: SAIRGQGRRDEQY
j_gene: TRBJ2-5; v_gene: TRBV4-2; CDR3aa: ASKGTSGEEETQY
j_gene: TRBJ2-5; v_gene: TRBV4-2; CDR3aa: ASSSQGGRETQY
j_gene: TRBJ2-7; v_gene: TRBV7-6; CDR3aa: ASSYRGEQY
j_gene: TRBJ1-1; v_gene: TRBV4-3; CDR3aa: ASSRGDRGNTEAF
j_gene: TRBJ2-5; v_gene: TRBV27; CDR3aa: ASSGTFKETQY
j_gene: TRBJ2-7; v_gene: TRBV4-1; CDR3aa: ASSYRTSGGLSSYEQY
j_gene: TRBJ2-7; v_gene: TRBV5-1; CDR3aa: ASSLEPGVQYEQY
j_gene: TRBJ1-6; v_gene: TRBV6-1; CDR3aa: ASSRTGRSYNSPLH
j_gene: TRBJ2-5; v_gene: TRBV24-1; CDR3aa: ATSDRTQETQY
j_gene: TRBJ1-1; v_gene: TRBV19; CDR3aa: ATPPGGTEAF
j_gene: TRBJ1-6; v_gene: TRBV4-3; CDR3aa: ASSQGQYDNSPLH
j_gene: TRBJ1-5; v_gene: TRBV28; CDR3aa: ASSLSLDRINQPQH
j_gene: TRBJ2-1; v_gene: TRBV2; CDR3aa: ASSSGINEQF
j_gene: TRBJ2-3; v_gene: TRBV3-1; CDR3aa: ASSQGRDTDTQY
j_gene: TRBJ1-1; v_gene: TRBV7-6; CDR3aa: ASSSETRATEAF
j_gene: TRBJ2-3; v_gene: TRBV5-1; CDR3aa: ASSYTPGLAGYSTDTQY
j_gene: TRBJ2-7; v_gene: TRBV5-5; CDR3aa: ASSPRGRGGEQY
j_gene: TRBJ2-7; v_gene: TRBV2; CDR3aa: ASSVYRGSYEQY
j_gene: TRBJ2-1; v_gene: TRBV19; CDR3aa: ASSVIRSSYNEQF
j_gene: TRBJ2-3; v_gene: TRBV7-2; CDR3aa: ASSLFGRSPTQY
j_gene: TRBJ1-5; v_gene: TRBV20-1; CDR3aa: SARRGTGAYSNQPQH
j_gene: TRBJ1-1; v_gene: TRBV12-3/TRBV12-4; CDR3aa: ASSDYMNTEAF
j_gene: TRBJ2-1; v_gene: TRBV18; CDR3aa: ASSPWGWQDEQF
j_gene: TRBJ2-1; v_gene: TRBV25-1; CDR3aa: ASSVTGIENEQF
j_gene: TRBJ1-5; v_gene: TRBV7-9; CDR3aa: ASSLGYFDNQPQH
j_gene: TRBJ1-4; v_gene: TRBV19; CDR3aa: ASAGEKLF
j_gene: TRBJ1-4; v_gene: TRBV4-3; CDR3aa: ASSTQPRRGNEKLF
j_gene: TRBJ2-3; v_gene: TRBV7-3; CDR3aa: ASSSPGLVGDTQY
j_gene: TRBJ2-2; v_gene: TRBV20-1; CDR3aa: SAKDRTTGELF
j_gene: TRBJ1-2; v_gene: TRBV6-5; CDR3aa: ASSIPGDYGYT
j_gene: TRBJ2-3; v_gene: TRBV4-3; CDR3aa: ASSQVVKDTQY
j_gene: TRBJ2-1; v_gene: TRBV4-1; CDR3aa: ASSHAGTGKF
j_gene: TRBJ2-1; v_gene: TRBV24-1; CDR3aa: ATSSRLRGLGNEQF
j_gene: TRBJ2-1; v_gene: TRBV20-1; CDR3aa: SADLAGGPYNEQF
j_gene: TRBJ2-7; v_gene: TRBV20-1; CDR3aa: SAQGDSYEQY
j_gene: TRBJ1-1; v_gene: TRBV18; CDR3aa: ASSPPGLRNTEAF
j_gene: TRBJ2-3; v_gene: TRBV11-2; CDR3aa: ASSLSPGGYTDTQY
j_gene: TRBJ2-3; v_gene: TRBV6-5; CDR3aa: ASSSVRQGGTDTQY
j_gene: TRBJ2-2; v_gene: TRBV5-1; CDR3aa: ASSFGRDRLTGELF
j_gene: TRBJ2-1; v_gene: TRBV7-2; CDR3aa: ASSLRPGVDEQF
j_gene: TRBJ2-2; v_gene: TRBV13; CDR3aa: ASSSSVASGELF
j_gene: TRBJ2-2; v_gene: TRBV11-2; CDR3aa: ATNPTGMLGGELF
j_gene: TRBJ1-1; v_gene: TRBV7-8; CDR3aa: ASSLMDSGEAF
j_gene: TRBJ1-2; v_gene: TRBV6-6; CDR3aa: ASSYLSTEGYT
j_gene: TRBJ2-7; v_gene: TRBV20-1; CDR3aa: SARDLMTRASYEQY
j_gene: TRBJ1-5; v_gene: TRBV3-1; CDR3aa: ASPRTETNQPQH
j_gene: TRBJ2-2; v_gene: TRBV3-1; CDR3aa: ASSNRDYLTGELF
j_gene: TRBJ2-1; v_gene: TRBV6-5; CDR3aa: ASSLDSDSYNEQF
j_gene: TRBJ1-1; v_gene: TRBV4-1; CDR3aa: ASSQEGPNTEAF
j_gene: TRBJ1-5; v_gene: TRBV19; CDR3aa: ASTTPAGNQPQH
j_gene: TRBJ2-7; v_gene: TRBV12-3/TRBV12-4; CDR3aa: ASSFSGFTYEQY